The rows below give T cell receptor beta chains drawn from one sample of a study of technical replicates of blood from several donors. Sequencing used immunoSEQ multiplex PCR; TCRdb keeps in-frame clones, though not all of them. The sample contains approximately 81,000 clones, approximately 94% of which appear only once. Sequenced input: T cells isolated from PBMCs. The receptors were sampled from a human donor in good health. The CDR3 runs from the conserved cysteine through the conserved F or W. A D gene is named only where the DNA matches it firmly. Clone size appears in some rows only: once, few, many, or a class for an expanded clone.

>TRBV7-6|NA|NA|TRBJ2-1
TGTGCCAGCAGCTTAGGAAGAGATGAGCAGTTCTTC
CASSLGRDEQFF
>TRBV9|NA|once|TRBJ2-3
TGTGCCAGCAGCGTAGTTGGAGGGGGAGGGACAGATACGCAGTATTTT
CASSVVGGGGTDTQYF
>TRBV2|TRBD2|NA|TRBJ2-1
TGTGCCAGCAGTACTACACTAGCGGGGGGGAGCAATGAGCAGTTCTTC
CASSTTLAGGSNEQFF
>TRBV9|TRBD2|NA|TRBJ2-7
TGTGCCAGCAGCGGAGGGGTAGCGGGAGCCTACGAGCAGTACTTC
CASSGGVAGAYEQYF
>TRBV30|NA|NA|TRBJ2-3
TGTGCCTGGAGCGGACAGCTAGATACGCAGTATTTT
CAWSGQLDTQYF
>TRBV19|NA|NA|TRBJ1-1
TGTGCCAGTAGTAACCCAGAGGGATTGTTTACTGAAGCTTTCTTT
CASSNPEGLFTEAFF
>TRBV9|NA|NA|TRBJ2-7
TGTGCCAGCAGCGTAGATACTCTTCCCCTCTACGAGCAGTACTTC
CASSVDTLPLYEQYF
>TRBV28|TRBD1|NA|TRBJ2-7
TGTGCCAGCGGGGACAGGGGGCAAAAGCAGTACTTC
CASGDRGQKQYF
>TRBV19|NA|NA|TRBJ1-4
TGTGCCAGTAGTCCCACGGGTCAAGACTATGAAAAACTGTTTTTT
CASSPTGQDYEKLFF
>TRBV28|NA|NA|TRBJ1-5
TGTGCCAGCAGAAATTCAGGGATAGGTCAGCCCCAGCATTTT
CASRNSGIGQPQHF
>TRBV19|NA|NA|TRBJ1-5
TGTGCCAGTAGTATAGATGGGGCTTCGGAGGGGCGACAGCCCCAGCATTTT
CASSIDGASEGRQPQHF
>TRBV4-1|NA|NA|TRBJ1-2
TGCGCCAGCAGCCCTACGGAGTCTCATGGCTACACCTTC
CASSPTESHGYTF
>TRBV6-6|TRBD1|NA|TRBJ1-5
TGTGCCACCGGACAGGGGCTTAGCAATCAGCCCCAGCATTTT
CATGQGLSNQPQHF
>TRBV19|TRBD1|NA|TRBJ1-3
TGTGCCAGTAGTAGGGACAGGGAAGTAAACACCATATATTTT
CASSRDREVNTIYF
>TRBV10-3|TRBD2|NA|TRBJ2-7
TGTGCCATCAGTGAGCGGCTAGCGGGAGACGAGCAGTACTTC
CAISERLAGDEQYF
>TRBV30|NA|NA|TRBJ2-4
TGTGCCTGGCACTTAGATCTAGCCAAAAACATTCAGTACTTC
CAWHLDLAKNIQYF
>TRBV28|TRBD1|NA|TRBJ2-1
TGTGCCAGCAGTTATACAGGGGCCGGTGAGCAGTTCTTC
CASSYTGAGEQFF
>TRBV7-9|TRBD2|NA|TRBJ2-7
TGTGCCAGCAGCCCAGAGGGCGGGAGACCCTACGAGCAGTACTTC
CASSPEGGRPYEQYF
>TRBV6-5|NA|NA|TRBJ2-1
TGTGCCAGCAGCCTCTGGGGCGCCGAGCAGTTCTTC
CASSLWGAEQFF
>TRBV6-5|TRBD2|NA|TRBJ2-2
TGTGCCAGCAGTTACTCGTGGACTAGCTGGGGCGGGGAGCTGTTTTTT
CASSYSWTSWGGELFF
>TRBV7-3|TRBD1|NA|TRBJ2-7
TGTGCCAGCAGTTTTTACAGGGGAGCCGAGCAGTACTTC
CASSFYRGAEQYF
>TRBV28|NA|NA|TRBJ1-1
TGTGCCAGCACCCCCGAACAGGGTACACCTGAAGCTTTCTTT
CASTPEQGTPEAFF
>TRBV18|NA|NA|TRBJ2-1
TGTGCCAGCTCACCAGTTGGGGGGGCTTCCACACATGAGCAGTTCTTC
CASSPVGGASTHEQFF
>TRBV18|NA|NA|TRBJ2-7
TGTGCCAGCTCACCCTCAAGCTTTTCCTACGAGCAGTACTTC
CASSPSSFSYEQYF